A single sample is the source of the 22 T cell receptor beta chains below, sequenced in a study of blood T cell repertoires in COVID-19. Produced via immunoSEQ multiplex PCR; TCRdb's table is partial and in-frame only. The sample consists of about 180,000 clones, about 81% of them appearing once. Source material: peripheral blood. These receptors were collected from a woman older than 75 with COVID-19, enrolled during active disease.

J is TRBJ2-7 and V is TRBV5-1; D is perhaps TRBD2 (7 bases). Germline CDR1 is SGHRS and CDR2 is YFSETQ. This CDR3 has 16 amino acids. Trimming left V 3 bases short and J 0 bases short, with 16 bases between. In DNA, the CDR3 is TGCGCCAGCAGCTACCTGAGCGGGACAACCTCCTACGAGCAGTACTTC. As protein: CASSYLSGTTSYEQYF.

The chain's CDR3 is CAWSRGGRRNSPLHF. CDR3 in DNA: TGTGCCTGGAGTCGAGGGGGCAGAAGGAATTCACCCCTCCACTTT. This chain connects TRBV30 to TRBJ1-6; 7 bases agree with TRBD1. The junction had 8 bases not matched to a gene; V was cut back by 2 bases and J by 7 bases. Germline V lookup: CDR1 GTSNPN, CDR2 SVGIG (reference sequence). The CDR3 extends over 15 amino acids.

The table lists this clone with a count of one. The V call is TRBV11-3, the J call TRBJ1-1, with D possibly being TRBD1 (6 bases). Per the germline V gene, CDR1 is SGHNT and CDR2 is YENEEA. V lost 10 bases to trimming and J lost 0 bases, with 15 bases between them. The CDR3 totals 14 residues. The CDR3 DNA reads TGTGCCACCACCGCGGACAGCATGAACACTGAAGCTTTCTTT. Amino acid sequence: CATTADSMNTEAFF.

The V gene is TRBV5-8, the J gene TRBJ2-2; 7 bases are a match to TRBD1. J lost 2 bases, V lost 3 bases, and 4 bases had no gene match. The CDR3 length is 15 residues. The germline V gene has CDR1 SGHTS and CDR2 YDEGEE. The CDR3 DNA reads TGTGCCAGCAGCTATGGGACAGTTAACACCGGGGAGCTGTTTTTT. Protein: CASSYGTVNTGELFF.

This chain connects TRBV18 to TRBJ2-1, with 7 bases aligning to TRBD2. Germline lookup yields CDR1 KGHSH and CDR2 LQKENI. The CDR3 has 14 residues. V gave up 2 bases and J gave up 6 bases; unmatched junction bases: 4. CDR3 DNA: TGTGCCAGCTCACCAAACCCGGGGGGCAATGAGCAGTTCTTC. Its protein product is CASSPNPGGNEQFF.

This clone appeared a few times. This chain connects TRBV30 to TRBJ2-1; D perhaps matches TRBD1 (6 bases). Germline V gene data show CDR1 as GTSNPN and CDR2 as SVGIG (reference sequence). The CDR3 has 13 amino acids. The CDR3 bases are TGTGCTCAGGACAGAAGCTCCTACAATGAGCAGTTCTTC. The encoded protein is CAQDRSSYNEQFF. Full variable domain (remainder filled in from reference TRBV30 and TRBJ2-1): SQTIHQWPATLVQPVGSPLSLECTVEGTSNPNLYWYRQAAGRGLQLLFYSVGIGQISSEVPQNLSASRPQDRQFILSSKKLLLSDSGFYLCAQDRSSYNEQFFGPGTRLTVL.

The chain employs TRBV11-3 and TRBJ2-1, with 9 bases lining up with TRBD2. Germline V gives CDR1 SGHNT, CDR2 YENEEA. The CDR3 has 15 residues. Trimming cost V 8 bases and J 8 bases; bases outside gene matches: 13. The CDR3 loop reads CASRSGAGGIYEQFF. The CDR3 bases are TGTGCCAGCCGCTCGGGGGCGGGGGGGATCTATGAGCAGTTCTTC. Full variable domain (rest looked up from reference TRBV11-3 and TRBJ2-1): EAGVVQSPRYKIIEKKQPVAFWCNPISGHNTLYWYLQNLGQGPELLIRYENEEAVDDSQLPKDRFSAERLKGVDSTLKIQPAELGDSAVYLCASRSGAGGIYEQFFGPGTRLTVL.

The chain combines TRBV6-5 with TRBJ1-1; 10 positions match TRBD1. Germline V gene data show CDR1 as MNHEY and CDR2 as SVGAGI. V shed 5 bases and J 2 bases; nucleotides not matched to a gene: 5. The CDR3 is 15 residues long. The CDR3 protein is CASSPGTGANTEAFF. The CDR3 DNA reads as TGTGCCAGCAGTCCCGGGACAGGGGCTAACACTGAAGCTTTCTTT.

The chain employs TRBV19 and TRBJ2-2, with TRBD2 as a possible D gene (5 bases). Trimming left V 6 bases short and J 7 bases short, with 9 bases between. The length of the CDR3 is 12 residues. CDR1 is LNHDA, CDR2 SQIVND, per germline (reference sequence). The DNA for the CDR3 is TGTGCCAGTAGGAACGCGGGCGGGGAGCTGTTTTTT. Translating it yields CASRNAGGELFF.

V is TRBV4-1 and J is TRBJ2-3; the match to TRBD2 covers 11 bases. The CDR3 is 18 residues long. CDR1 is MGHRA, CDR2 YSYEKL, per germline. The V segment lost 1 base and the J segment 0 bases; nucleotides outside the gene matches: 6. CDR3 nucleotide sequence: TGCGCCAGCAGCCAAGGCCCCTGGACTAGCGGGAGCACAGATACGCAGTATTTT. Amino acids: CASSQGPWTSGSTDTQYF.

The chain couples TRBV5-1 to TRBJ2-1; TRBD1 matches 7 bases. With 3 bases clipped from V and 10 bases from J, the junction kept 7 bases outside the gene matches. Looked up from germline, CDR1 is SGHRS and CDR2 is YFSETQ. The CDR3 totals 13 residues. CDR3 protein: CASSWEGGREQFF. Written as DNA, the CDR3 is TGCGCCAGCAGCTGGGAAGGGGGCCGGGAGCAGTTCTTC.

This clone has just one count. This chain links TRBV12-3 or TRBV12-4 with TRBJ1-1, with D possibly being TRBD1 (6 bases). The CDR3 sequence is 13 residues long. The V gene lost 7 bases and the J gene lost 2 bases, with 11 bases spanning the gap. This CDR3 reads CASKPGENTEAFF. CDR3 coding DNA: TGTGCCAGCAAACCAGGGGAAAACACTGAAGCTTTCTTT.

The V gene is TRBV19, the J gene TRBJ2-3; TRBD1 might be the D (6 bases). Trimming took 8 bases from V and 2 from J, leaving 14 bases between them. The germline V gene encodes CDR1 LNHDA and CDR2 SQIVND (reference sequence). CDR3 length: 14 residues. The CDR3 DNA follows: TGTGCCAGTGGGACAATCAGATTCACAGATACGCAGTATTTT. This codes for CASGTIRFTDTQYF.

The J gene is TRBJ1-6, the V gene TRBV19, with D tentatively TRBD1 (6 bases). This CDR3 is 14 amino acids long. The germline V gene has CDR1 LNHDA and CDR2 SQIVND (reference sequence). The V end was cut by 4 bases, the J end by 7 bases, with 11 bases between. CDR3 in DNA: TGTGCCAGTAGTAGGACAGCCACAAATTCACCCCTCCACTTT. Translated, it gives CASSRTATNSPLHF.

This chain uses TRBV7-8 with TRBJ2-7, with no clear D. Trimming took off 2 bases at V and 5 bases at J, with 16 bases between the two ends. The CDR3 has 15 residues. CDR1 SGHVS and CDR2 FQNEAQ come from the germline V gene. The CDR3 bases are TGTGCCAGCAGCTTACTTTCAGGTCTCCATCACGAGCAGTACTTC. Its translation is CASSLLSGLHHEQYF.

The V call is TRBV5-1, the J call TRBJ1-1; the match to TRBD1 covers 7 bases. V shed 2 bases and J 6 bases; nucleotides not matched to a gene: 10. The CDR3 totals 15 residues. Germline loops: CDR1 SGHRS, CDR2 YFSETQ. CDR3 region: CASSLRQGGISEAFF. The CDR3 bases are TGCGCCAGCAGCTTACGACAGGGAGGAATCTCTGAAGCTTTCTTT.

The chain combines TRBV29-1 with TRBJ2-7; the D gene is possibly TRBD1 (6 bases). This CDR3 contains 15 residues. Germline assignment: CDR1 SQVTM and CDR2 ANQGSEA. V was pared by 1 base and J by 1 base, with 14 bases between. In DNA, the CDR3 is TGCAGCGTTGAAGGTTTCAGGGGTGGATCCTACGAGCAGTACTTC. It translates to CSVEGFRGGSYEQYF.

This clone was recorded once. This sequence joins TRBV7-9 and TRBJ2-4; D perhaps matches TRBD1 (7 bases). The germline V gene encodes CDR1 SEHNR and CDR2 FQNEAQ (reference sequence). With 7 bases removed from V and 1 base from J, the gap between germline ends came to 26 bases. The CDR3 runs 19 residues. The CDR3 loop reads CASNPLPFGQGGAKNIQYF. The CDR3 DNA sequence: TGTGCCAGCAACCCCCTCCCCTTCGGGCAGGGGGGCGCCAAAAACATTCAGTACTTC.

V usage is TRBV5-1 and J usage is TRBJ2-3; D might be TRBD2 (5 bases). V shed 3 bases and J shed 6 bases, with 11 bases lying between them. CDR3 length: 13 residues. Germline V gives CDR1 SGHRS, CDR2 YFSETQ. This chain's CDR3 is CASSSRTSDTQYF. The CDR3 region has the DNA TGCGCCAGCAGCTCCAGGACTTCGGATACGCAGTATTTT. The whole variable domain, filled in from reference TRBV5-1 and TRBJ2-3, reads KAGVTQTPRYLIKTRGQQVTLSCSPISGHRSVSWYQQTPGQGLQFLFEYFSETQRNKGNFPGRFSGRQFSNSRSEMNVSTLELGDSALYLCASSSRTSDTQYFGPGTRLTVL.

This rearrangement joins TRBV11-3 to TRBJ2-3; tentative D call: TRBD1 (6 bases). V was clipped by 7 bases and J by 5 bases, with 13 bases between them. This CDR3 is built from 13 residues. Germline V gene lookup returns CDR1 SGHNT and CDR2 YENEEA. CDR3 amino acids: CASNLPQGDTQYF. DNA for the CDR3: TGTGCCAGCAACCTACCACAGGGAGATACGCAGTATTTT.

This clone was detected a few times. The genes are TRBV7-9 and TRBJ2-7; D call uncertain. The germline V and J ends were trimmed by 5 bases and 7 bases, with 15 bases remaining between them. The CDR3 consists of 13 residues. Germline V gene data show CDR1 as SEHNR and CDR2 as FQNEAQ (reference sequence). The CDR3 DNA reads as TGTGCCAGCAGCCGAGCTCCTCATCGGGAGCAGTACTTC. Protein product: CASSRAPHREQYF. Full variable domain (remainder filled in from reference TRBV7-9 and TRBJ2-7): DTGVSQNPRHKITKRGQNVTFRCDPISEHNRLYWYRQTLGQGPEFLTYFQNEAQLEKSRLLSDRFSAERPKGSFSTLEIQRTEQGDSAMYLCASSRAPHREQYFGPGTRLTVT.

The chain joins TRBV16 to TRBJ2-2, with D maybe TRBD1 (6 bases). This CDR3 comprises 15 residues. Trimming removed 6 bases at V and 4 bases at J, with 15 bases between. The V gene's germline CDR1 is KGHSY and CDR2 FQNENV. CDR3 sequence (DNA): TGTGCCAGCAGTCTCCGTCAGGGGCCCACCGGGGAGCTGTTTTTT. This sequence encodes CASSLRQGPTGELFF. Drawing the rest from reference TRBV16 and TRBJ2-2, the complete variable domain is GEEVAQTPKHLVRGEGQKAKLYCAPIKGHSYVFWYQQVLKNEFKFLISFQNENVFDETGMPKERFSAKCLPNSPCSLEIQATKLEDSAVYFCASSLRQGPTGELFFGEGSRLTVL.